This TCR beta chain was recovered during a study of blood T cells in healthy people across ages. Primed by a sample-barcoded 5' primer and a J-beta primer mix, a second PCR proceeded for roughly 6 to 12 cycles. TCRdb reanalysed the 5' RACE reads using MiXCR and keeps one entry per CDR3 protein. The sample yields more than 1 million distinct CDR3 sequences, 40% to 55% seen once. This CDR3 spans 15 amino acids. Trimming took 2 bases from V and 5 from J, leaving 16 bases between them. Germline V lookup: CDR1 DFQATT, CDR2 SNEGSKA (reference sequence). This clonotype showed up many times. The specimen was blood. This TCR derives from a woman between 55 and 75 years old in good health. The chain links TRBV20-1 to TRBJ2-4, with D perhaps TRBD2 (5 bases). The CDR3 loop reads CSARSGMGSENIQYF. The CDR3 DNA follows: TGCAGTGCTAGATCGGGAATGGGGTCTGAAAACATTCAGTACTTC.